This T cell receptor beta chain was sequenced in a study of T cells after yellow fever vaccination. Whole-study context: Preparation of the low-cell-number fractions used SMART-Seq v4 Ultra Low Input. Whole-study findings and limits: Of the clonotypes, a small share occurred in both CD4 and CD8 compartments.

This clonotype was counted many times. As yet, its antigen is unknown. This CDR3 has 16 amino acids. CDR1 is SGHVS, CDR2 FNYEAQ, per germline. Trimming shortened V by 0 bases and J by 2 bases, and 13 bases separated the two germline ends. A universal primer site and UMIs were added as TCR cDNA was made by 5'RACE template switching. Each CDR3 protein is one row after TCRdb ran MiXCR on the 5' RACE reads. The data show a few hundred thousand distinct CDR3 sequences, with approximately 3.8% seen just once and around a fifth held by the top ten. The sample here was PBMCs, taken 15 days after the yellow fever booster vaccination. The chain recombines TRBV7-6 with TRBJ1-2; D ambiguous. The TCR was taken from a man in his late teens or twenties who received the YFV17D yellow fever vaccine. CDR3 region: CASSLAPFGQNYGYTF. CDR3 DNA: TGTGCCAGCAGCTTAGCCCCTTTTGGGCAGAACTATGGCTACACCTTC. Full variable domain (outside the CDR3, taken from reference TRBV7-6 and TRBJ1-2): GAGVSQSPRYKVTKRGQDVALRCDPISGHVSLYWYRQALGQGPEFLTYFNYEAQQDKSGLPNDRFSAERPEGSISTLTIQRTEQRDSAMYRCASSLAPFGQNYGYTFGSGTRLTVV.